This T cell receptor (beta chain) was retrieved from a study of Tregs in tolerant kidney transplant recipients. Study results and caveats: Expanding Tregs on activated donor B cells appeared to best identify donor-specific TCRbeta clones.

In germline, CDR1 is MNHNS, CDR2 SASEGT. V dropped 3 bases and J dropped 0 bases, with 6 bases sitting between them. The CDR3 runs 14 residues. Worth noting for this clone: Its antigen is not known.

TCRdb's copy holds only in-frame clones and misses some; the assay was immunoSEQ multiplex PCR. Of fewer than 80,000 clones in the sample, more than 95% were seen once. The sample here was CD4+ T cells from blood, taken before the transplant. V usage is TRBV6-1 and J usage is TRBJ1-3; D not resolved. This sequence originates from a human donor who received a combined kidney and bone marrow transplant. The CDR3 nucleotides are TGTGCCAGCAGTGACAGATACTCTGGAAACACCATATATTTT. Protein product: CASSDRYSGNTIYF.